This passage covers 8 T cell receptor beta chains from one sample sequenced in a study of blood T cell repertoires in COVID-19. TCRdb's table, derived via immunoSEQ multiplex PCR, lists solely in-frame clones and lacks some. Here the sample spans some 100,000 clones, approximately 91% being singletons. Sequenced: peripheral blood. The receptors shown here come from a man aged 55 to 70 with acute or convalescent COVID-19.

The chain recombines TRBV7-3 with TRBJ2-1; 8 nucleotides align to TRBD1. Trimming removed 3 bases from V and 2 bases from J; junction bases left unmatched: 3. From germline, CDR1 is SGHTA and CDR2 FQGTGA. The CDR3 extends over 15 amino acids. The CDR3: CASSLRDRPYNEQFF. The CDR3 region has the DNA TGTGCCAGCAGCTTGAGGGACAGGCCCTACAATGAGCAGTTCTTC.

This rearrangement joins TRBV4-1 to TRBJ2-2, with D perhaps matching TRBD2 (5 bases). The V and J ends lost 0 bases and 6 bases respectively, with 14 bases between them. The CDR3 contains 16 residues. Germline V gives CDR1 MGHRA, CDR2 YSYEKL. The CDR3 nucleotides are TGCGCCAGCAGCCAAGAAGATGCGGGCCTAGCCGGGGAGCTGTTTTTT. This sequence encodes CASSQEDAGLAGELFF.

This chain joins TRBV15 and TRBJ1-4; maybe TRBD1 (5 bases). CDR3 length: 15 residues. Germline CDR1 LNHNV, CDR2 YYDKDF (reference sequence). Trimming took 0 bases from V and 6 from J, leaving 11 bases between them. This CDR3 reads CATSRDLGGDEKLFF. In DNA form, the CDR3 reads TGTGCCACCAGCAGAGATTTGGGGGGAGATGAAAAACTGTTTTTT.

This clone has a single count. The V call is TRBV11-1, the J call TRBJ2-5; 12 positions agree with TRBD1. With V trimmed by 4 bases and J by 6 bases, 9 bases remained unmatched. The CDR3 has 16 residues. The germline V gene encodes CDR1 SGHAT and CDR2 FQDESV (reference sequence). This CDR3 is CASSSGGQGARKTQYF. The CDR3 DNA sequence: TGTGCCAGCAGCTCGGGGGGACAGGGGGCGCGGAAGACCCAGTACTTC.

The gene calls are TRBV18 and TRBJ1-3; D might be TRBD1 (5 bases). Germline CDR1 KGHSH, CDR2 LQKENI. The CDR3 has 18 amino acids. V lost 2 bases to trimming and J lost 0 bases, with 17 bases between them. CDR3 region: CASSPGRARASSGNTIYF. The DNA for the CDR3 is TGTGCCAGCTCACCAGGACGGGCCAGGGCGAGCTCTGGAAACACCATATATTTT.

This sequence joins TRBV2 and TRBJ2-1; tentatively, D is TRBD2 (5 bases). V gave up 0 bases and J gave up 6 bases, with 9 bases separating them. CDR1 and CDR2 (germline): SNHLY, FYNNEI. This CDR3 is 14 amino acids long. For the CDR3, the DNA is TGTGCCAGCAGTGAAGCCGGGGTGGTCAATGAGCAGTTCTTC. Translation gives CASSEAGVVNEQFF.

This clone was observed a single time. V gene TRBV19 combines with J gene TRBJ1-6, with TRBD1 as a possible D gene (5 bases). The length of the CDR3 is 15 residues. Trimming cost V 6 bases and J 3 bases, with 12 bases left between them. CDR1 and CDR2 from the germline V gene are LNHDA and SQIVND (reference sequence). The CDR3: CASRTAGGYNSPLHF. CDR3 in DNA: TGTGCCAGTAGGACTGCCGGGGGCTATAATTCACCCCTCCACTTT.

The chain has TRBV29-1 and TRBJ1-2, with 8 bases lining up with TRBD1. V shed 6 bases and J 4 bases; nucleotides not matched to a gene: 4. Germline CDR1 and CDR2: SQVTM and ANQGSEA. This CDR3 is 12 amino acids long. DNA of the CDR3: TGCAGCGTAGGACAGGGTCTCTATGGCTACACCTTC. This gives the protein CSVGQGLYGYTF.